This is a list of T cell receptor beta chains from one sample in a study of blood T cell repertoires in COVID-19. The method was immunoSEQ multiplex PCR; TCRdb's version includes in-frame clones alone and lacks a portion of them. This sample carries just over 650,000 clones, 85% to 90% of them seen once, and the ten largest clones take over 0.2%. The sample comprised peripheral blood. The receptors originated from a woman aged 18-35 years with acute or convalescent COVID-19. The CDR3 runs from the conserved cysteine through the conserved F or W. A D gene is named only where the DNA matches it firmly. For some rows the clone size is stated as once, few or many, or as a class when expanded; others skip it.

V: TRBV12-5; J: TRBJ2-2; size: -; D: TRBD2; DNA: TGTGCTAGTGGTTGGGGGACTAGCGGGAACACCGGGGAGCTGTTTTTT; CDR3: CASGWGTSGNTGELFF
V: TRBV3-1/TRBV3-2; J: TRBJ1-1; size: -; D: -; DNA: TGTGCCAGCAGCCAAGTCGGGGGGAGTACTGAAGCTTTCTTT; CDR3: CASSQVGGSTEAFF
V: TRBV28; J: TRBJ2-7; size: -; D: TRBD1; DNA: TGTGCCAGCAGCCCCGTGGGACAGGGGGCCTACGAGCAGTACTTC; CDR3: CASSPVGQGAYEQYF
V: TRBV6-2/TRBV6-3; J: TRBJ1-5; size: -; D: -; DNA: TGTGCCAGCAGTTATCCGAAGGGGAATCAGCCCCAGCATTTT; CDR3: CASSYPKGNQPQHF
V: TRBV29-1; J: TRBJ1-2; size: -; D: -; DNA: TGCAGCGCGCAGGGGAACTATGGCTACACCTTC; CDR3: CSAQGNYGYTF
V: TRBV7-6; J: TRBJ2-2; size: -; D: TRBD2; DNA: TGTGCCAGCAGCTTATCCCAGGGAGCGGGAACCGGGGAGCTGTTTTTT; CDR3: CASSLSQGAGTGELFF
V: TRBV19; J: TRBJ1-1; size: -; D: TRBD1; DNA: TGTGCCAGTAGTGTCTCCGGGAGACAGGGGAACACTGAAGCTTTCTTT; CDR3: CASSVSGRQGNTEAFF
V: TRBV5-1; J: TRBJ1-2; size: -; D: TRBD1; DNA: TGCGCCAGCAGCCCCGCAAAGGGACAGGGGGAGTATGGCTACACCTTC; CDR3: CASSPAKGQGEYGYTF
V: TRBV29-1; J: TRBJ1-3; size: -; D: -; DNA: TGCAGCGCAGGGGAGGGACGTGGAAACACCATATATTTT; CDR3: CSAGEGRGNTIYF
V: TRBV9; J: TRBJ2-1; size: -; D: -; DNA: TGTGCCAGCAGCGTAGCTGGTGGGCGGGTAAGTGAGCAGTTCTTC; CDR3: CASSVAGGRVSEQFF
V: TRBV28; J: TRBJ1-5; size: -; D: -; DNA: TGTGCCAGCAGCTACCTGGGGGGGGACAATCAGCCCCAGCATTTT; CDR3: CASSYLGGDNQPQHF
V: TRBV19; J: TRBJ1-2; size: -; D: -; DNA: TGTGCCAGTAGTATGGGCCGGAGGACTCTCTATGGCTACACCTTC; CDR3: CASSMGRRTLYGYTF
V: TRBV6-1; J: TRBJ2-3; size: -; D: TRBD2; DNA: TGTGCCAGCAGTGAGGGCCCCGGGGGGGCGACAGATACGCAGTATTTT; CDR3: CASSEGPGGATDTQYF
V: TRBV30; J: TRBJ1-3; size: -; D: -; DNA: TGTGCCTGGAGTGACTCACCTACAGGGCCTGGAAACACCATATATTTT; CDR3: CAWSDSPTGPGNTIYF
V: TRBV7-6; J: TRBJ1-5; size: -; D: -; DNA: TGTGCCAGCAGCTTAGAGGCAGGGATGCAGCCCCAGCATTTT; CDR3: CASSLEAGMQPQHF
V: TRBV30; J: TRBJ2-6; size: once; D: -; DNA: TGTGCCTGGAGTCTCCTCCTGGCGGCTGGGGCCAACGTCCTGACTTTC; CDR3: CAWSLLLAAGANVLTF
V: TRBV7-9; J: TRBJ1-1; size: -; D: TRBD1; DNA: TGTGCCAGCAGCTTTGCCGGGACAGGTCAGGAAGCTTTCTTT; CDR3: CASSFAGTGQEAFF
V: TRBV25-1; J: TRBJ1-1; size: -; D: -; DNA: TGTGCCAGCAGATCCAGGGCGAACACTGAAGCTTTCTTT; CDR3: CASRSRANTEAFF
V: TRBV6-5; J: TRBJ2-1; size: -; D: -; DNA: TGTGCCAGCAGTTACTCTACAGGTAATTCCTACAATGAGCAGTTCTTC; CDR3: CASSYSTGNSYNEQFF
V: TRBV27; J: TRBJ2-5; size: -; D: TRBD1; DNA: TGTGCCAGCAGTTTAGGGACAGGGGGGGGTACCCAGTACTTC; CDR3: CASSLGTGGGTQYF
V: TRBV6-4; J: TRBJ1-5; size: few; D: TRBD1; DNA: TGTGCCAGCAGGCCGGGACAGGGGGGACTTCAGCCCCAGCATTTT; CDR3: CASRPGQGGLQPQHF
V: TRBV28; J: TRBJ1-2; size: -; D: TRBD1; DNA: TGTGCCAGCAGTCCCGGGACAGACTATGGCTACACCTTC; CDR3: CASSPGTDYGYTF
V: TRBV11-2; J: TRBJ1-1; size: -; D: -; DNA: TGTGCCAGCAGCTTAGTCCAGGGTGGGGCTGAAGCTTTCTTT; CDR3: CASSLVQGGAEAFF
V: TRBV5-1; J: TRBJ2-2; size: -; D: -; DNA: TGCGCCAGCAGCTTGGGTGTAACGAACACCGGGGAGCTGTTTTTT; CDR3: CASSLGVTNTGELFF
V: TRBV5-6; J: TRBJ2-1; size: -; D: -; DNA: TGTGCCAGCAGCTTACCGGATGAGCAGTTCTTC; CDR3: CASSLPDEQFF
V: TRBV7-2; J: TRBJ1-3; size: few; D: TRBD1; DNA: TGTGCCAGCAGCTTAGAGGGACAGTACTCTGGAAACACCATATATTTT; CDR3: CASSLEGQYSGNTIYF
V: TRBV25-1; J: TRBJ1-4; size: -; D: -; DNA: TGTGCCAGCTCTCGTGAAAAACTGTTTTTT; CDR3: CASSREKLFF
V: TRBV9; J: TRBJ1-3; size: once; D: -; DNA: TGTGCCAGCAGCCAAGGGATGGGGGGGATCGGAAACACCATATATTTT; CDR3: CASSQGMGGIGNTIYF
V: TRBV27; J: TRBJ1-2; size: -; D: -; DNA: TGTGCCAGCAGTTTCGGGGGAGGCTATGGCTACACCTTC; CDR3: CASSFGGGYGYTF
V: TRBV4-2; J: TRBJ2-4; size: -; D: TRBD2; DNA: TGTGCCAGCAGCCAAGGGCATAGCGGGGGGGCGGGTATTCAGTACTTC; CDR3: CASSQGHSGGAGIQYF
V: TRBV5-6; J: TRBJ1-5; size: -; D: TRBD1; DNA: TGTGCCAGCAGCCTCGGACAGGGGGCTGGTCAGCCCCAGCATTTT; CDR3: CASSLGQGAGQPQHF
V: TRBV7-2; J: TRBJ1-1; size: -; D: -; DNA: TGTGCCAGCAGCTTAGTTTTGGCAGGCGAAGCTTTCTTT; CDR3: CASSLVLAGEAFF
V: TRBV28; J: TRBJ2-2; size: -; D: -; DNA: TGTGCCAGCATTCCCGGGACTTCTAAGAACACCGGGGAGCTGTTTTTT; CDR3: CASIPGTSKNTGELFF
V: TRBV11-1; J: TRBJ2-7; size: -; D: TRBD1; DNA: TGTGCCAGCAGTTCCCGACAGGGGGTTTGGGAGCAGTACTTC; CDR3: CASSSRQGVWEQYF
V: TRBV28; J: TRBJ1-1; size: few; D: TRBD1; DNA: TGTGCCAGCAGCCTTACCCCGGGGACAGGAAACACTGAAGCTTTCTTT; CDR3: CASSLTPGTGNTEAFF
V: TRBV2; J: TRBJ2-7; size: -; D: -; DNA: TGTGCCAGCAGTATAGGGAGGAACTCCTACGAGCAGTACTTC; CDR3: CASSIGRNSYEQYF
V: TRBV5-5; J: TRBJ1-5; size: -; D: -; DNA: TGTGCCAGCAGCTTGGTTGCACAGGTCCTCAATCAGCCCCAGCATTTT; CDR3: CASSLVAQVLNQPQHF
V: TRBV30; J: TRBJ1-1; size: -; D: -; DNA: TGTGCCTGGAACGGGGAGCGAATGAACACTGAAGCTTTCTTT; CDR3: CAWNGERMNTEAFF
V: TRBV28; J: TRBJ2-7; size: -; D: TRBD1; DNA: TGTGCCAGCAGTTTCCGAATACGGACAGGCTGGGGTCACCTTGAGCAGTACTTC; CDR3: CASSFRIRTGWGHLEQYF
V: TRBV2; J: TRBJ2-1; size: -; D: -; DNA: TGTGCCAGCAGAGGGGGCTCCTACAATGAGCAGTTCTTC; CDR3: CASRGGSYNEQFF
V: TRBV7-3; J: TRBJ1-1; size: -; D: -; DNA: TGTGCCAGCAGCCTCGGGACAACCACTGAAGCTTTCTTT; CDR3: CASSLGTTTEAFF
V: TRBV4-3; J: TRBJ1-2; size: -; D: -; DNA: TGCGCCAGCAGCGTCCAGGGAGGGGGTAACTATGGCTACACCTTC; CDR3: CASSVQGGGNYGYTF
V: TRBV12-5; J: TRBJ1-3; size: -; D: -; DNA: TGTGCTAGTGGTTTGGTCCCCCTTCAGAGAAACACCATATATTTT; CDR3: CASGLVPLQRNTIYF
V: TRBV18; J: TRBJ1-2; size: -; D: TRBD1; DNA: TGTGCCAGCTCCAAAGGACAGGGAAACTATGGCTACACCTTC; CDR3: CASSKGQGNYGYTF
V: TRBV3-1/TRBV3-2; J: TRBJ1-2; size: -; D: -; DNA: TGTGCCAGCAGCCAGGGAGGGGCCTTTTCCTATGGCTACACCTTC; CDR3: CASSQGGAFSYGYTF
V: TRBV4-2; J: TRBJ1-2; size: -; D: TRBD1; DNA: TGTGCCAGCAGCACCCGCCGAACAGACAGGGCGGGTGGCTACACCTTC; CDR3: CASSTRRTDRAGGYTF
V: TRBV27; J: TRBJ1-1; size: few; D: -; DNA: TGTGCCAGCAGTTACCAGGGCCGCATGAACACTGAAGCTTTCTTT; CDR3: CASSYQGRMNTEAFF
V: TRBV7-2; J: TRBJ1-4; size: few; D: -; DNA: TGTGCCAGCAGCTCAATGGGAGGGGTAGGGGAAAAACTGTTTTTT; CDR3: CASSSMGGVGEKLFF
V: TRBV10-3; J: TRBJ2-1; size: -; D: TRBD1; DNA: TGTGCCATCAGTGGTACAGGGGGCGGCTACAATGAGCAGTTCTTC; CDR3: CAISGTGGGYNEQFF
V: TRBV20-1; J: TRBJ1-2; size: -; D: -; DNA: TGCAGTGCTAGTTTTGTAATCCCAGGGCGAAACTATGGCTACACCTTC; CDR3: CSASFVIPGRNYGYTF
V: TRBV4-2; J: TRBJ2-1; size: -; D: TRBD2; DNA: TGTGCCAGCAGCCAAGAGACTAGCGGGGGGCCTAAAGGGGATGAGCAGTTCTTC; CDR3: CASSQETSGGPKGDEQFF